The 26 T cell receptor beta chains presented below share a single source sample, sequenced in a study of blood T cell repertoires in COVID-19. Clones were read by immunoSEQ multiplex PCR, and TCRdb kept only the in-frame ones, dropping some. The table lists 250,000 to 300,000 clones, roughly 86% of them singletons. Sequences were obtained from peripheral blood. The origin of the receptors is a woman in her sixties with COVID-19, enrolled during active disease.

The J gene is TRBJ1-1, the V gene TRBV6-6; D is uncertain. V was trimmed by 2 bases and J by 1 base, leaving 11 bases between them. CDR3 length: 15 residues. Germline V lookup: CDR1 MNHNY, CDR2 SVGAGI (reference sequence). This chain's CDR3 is CASSYATPQNTEAFF. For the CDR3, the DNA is TGTGCCAGCAGTTACGCGACACCTCAGAACACTGAAGCTTTCTTT.

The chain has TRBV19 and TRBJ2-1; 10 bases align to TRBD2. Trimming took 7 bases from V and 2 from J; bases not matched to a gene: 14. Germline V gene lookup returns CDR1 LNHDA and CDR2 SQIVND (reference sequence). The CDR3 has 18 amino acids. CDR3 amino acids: CASNSGEFSGRPYNEQFF. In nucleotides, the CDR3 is TGTGCCAGTAATTCTGGAGAATTTAGCGGGAGGCCCTACAATGAGCAGTTCTTC.

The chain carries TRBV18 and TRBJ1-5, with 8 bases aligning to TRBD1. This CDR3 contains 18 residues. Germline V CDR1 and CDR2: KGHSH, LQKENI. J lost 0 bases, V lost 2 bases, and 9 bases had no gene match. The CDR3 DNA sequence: TGTGCCAGCTCACCATCCGGGACAGGAGGGATTAGCAATCAGCCCCAGCATTTT. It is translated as CASSPSGTGGISNQPQHF.

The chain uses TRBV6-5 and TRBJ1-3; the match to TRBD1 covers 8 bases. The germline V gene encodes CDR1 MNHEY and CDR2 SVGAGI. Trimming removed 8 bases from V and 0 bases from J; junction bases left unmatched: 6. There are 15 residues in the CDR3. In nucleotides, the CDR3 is TGTGCCAGCGTCCGGGACAGGTACTCTGGAAACACCATATATTTT. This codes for CASVRDRYSGNTIYF.

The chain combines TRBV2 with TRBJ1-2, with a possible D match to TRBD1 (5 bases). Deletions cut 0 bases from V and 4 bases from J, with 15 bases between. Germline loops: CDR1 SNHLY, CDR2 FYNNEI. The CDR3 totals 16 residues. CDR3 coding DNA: TGTGCCAGCAGTGAAGCGGGGACTTCCCGGTTCTATGGCTACACCTTC. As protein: CASSEAGTSRFYGYTF. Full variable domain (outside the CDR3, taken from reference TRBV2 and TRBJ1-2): EPEVTQTPSHQVTQMGQEVILRCVPISNHLYFYWYRQILGQKVEFLVSFYNNEISEKSEIFDDQFSVERPDGSNFTLKIRSTKLEDSAMYFCASSEAGTSRFYGYTFGSGTRLTVV.

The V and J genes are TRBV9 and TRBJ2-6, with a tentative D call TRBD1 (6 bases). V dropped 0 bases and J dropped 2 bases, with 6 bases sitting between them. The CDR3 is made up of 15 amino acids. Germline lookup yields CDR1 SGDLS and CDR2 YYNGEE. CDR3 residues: CASSVEGAGANVLTF. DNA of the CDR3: TGTGCCAGCAGCGTAGAGGGGGCTGGGGCCAACGTCCTGACTTTC. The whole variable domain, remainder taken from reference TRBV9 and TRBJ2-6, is DSGVTQTPKHLITATGQRVTLRCSPRSGDLSVYWYQQSLDQGLQFLIQYYNGEERAKGNILERFSAQQFPDLHSELNLSSLELGDSALYFCASSVEGAGANVLTFGAGSRLTVL.

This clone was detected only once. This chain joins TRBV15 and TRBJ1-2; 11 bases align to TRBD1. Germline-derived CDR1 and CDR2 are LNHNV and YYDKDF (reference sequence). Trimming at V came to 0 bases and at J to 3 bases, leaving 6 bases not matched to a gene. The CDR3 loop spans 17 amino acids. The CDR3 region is CATSRDWGQGVYYGYTF. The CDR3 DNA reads TGTGCCACCAGCAGAGATTGGGGACAGGGGGTGTACTATGGCTACACCTTC.

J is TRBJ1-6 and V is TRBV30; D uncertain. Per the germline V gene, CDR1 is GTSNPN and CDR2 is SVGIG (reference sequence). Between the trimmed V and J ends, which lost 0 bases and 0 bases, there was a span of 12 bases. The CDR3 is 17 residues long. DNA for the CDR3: TGTGCCTGGAGTGTACGCGCCCTTAGCTCCTATAATTCACCCCTCCACTTT. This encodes CAWSVRALSSYNSPLHF.

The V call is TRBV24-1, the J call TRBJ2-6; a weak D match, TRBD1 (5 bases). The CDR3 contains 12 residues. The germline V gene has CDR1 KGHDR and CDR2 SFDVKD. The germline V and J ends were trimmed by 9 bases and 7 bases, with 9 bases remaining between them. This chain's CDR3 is CATGADANVLTF. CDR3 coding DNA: TGTGCCACCGGGGCGGACGCCAACGTCCTGACTTTC.

The CDR3 sequence: CALGQENQPQHF. The CDR3, as DNA: TGTGCCCTTGGACAGGAGAATCAGCCCCAGCATTTT. V usage is TRBV30 and J usage is TRBJ1-5; TRBD1 matches at 7 bases. The germline CDR1 and CDR2 sequences are GTSNPN and SVGIG (reference sequence). After removal of 8 bases from V and 4 bases from J, the junction contained 5 bases not matched to a gene. The CDR3 is 12 residues long.

The CDR3 bases are TGCGCCAGCAGTCCGGGACTCAATCAGCCCCAGCATTTT. Translating it yields CASSPGLNQPQHF. This chain links TRBV10-1 with TRBJ1-5, with D tentatively TRBD1 (5 bases). Germline V CDR1 and CDR2: WNHNN, SYGVQD (reference sequence). The CDR3 is 13 amino acids. Trimming took off 5 bases at V and 3 bases at J, with 8 bases between the two ends.

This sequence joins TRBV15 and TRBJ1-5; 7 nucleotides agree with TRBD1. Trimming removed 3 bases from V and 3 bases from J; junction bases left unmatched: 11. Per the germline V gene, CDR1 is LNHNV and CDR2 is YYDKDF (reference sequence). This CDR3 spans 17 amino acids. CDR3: CATSSLRQGTYNQPQHF. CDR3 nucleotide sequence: TGTGCCACCAGCAGCCTCAGACAGGGAACCTACAATCAGCCCCAGCATTTT. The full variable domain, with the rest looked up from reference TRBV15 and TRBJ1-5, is DAMVIQNPRYQVTQFGKPVTLSCSQTLNHNVMYWYQQKSSQAPKLLFHYYDKDFNNEADTPDNFQSRRPNTSFCFLDIRSPGLGDTAMYLCATSSLRQGTYNQPQHFGDGTRLSIL.

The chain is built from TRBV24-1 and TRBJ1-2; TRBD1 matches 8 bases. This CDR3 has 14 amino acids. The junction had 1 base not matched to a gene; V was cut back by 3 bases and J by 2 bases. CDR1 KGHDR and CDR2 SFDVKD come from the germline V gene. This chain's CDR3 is CATSDRTGNYGYTF. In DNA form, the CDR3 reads TGTGCCACCAGTGATAGGACAGGGAACTATGGCTACACCTTC.

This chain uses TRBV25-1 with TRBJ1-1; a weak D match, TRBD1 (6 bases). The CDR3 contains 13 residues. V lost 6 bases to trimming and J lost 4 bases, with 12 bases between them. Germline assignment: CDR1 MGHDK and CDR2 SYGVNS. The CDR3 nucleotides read TGTGCCAGCAGAGAAACAGGGTTCACTGAAGCTTTCTTT. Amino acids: CASRETGFTEAFF. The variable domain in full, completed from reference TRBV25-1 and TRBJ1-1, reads EADIYQTPRYLVIGTGKKITLECSQTMGHDKMYWYQQDPGMELHLIHYSYGVNSTEKGDLSSESTVSRIRTEHFPLTLESARPSHTSQYLCASRETGFTEAFFGQGTRLTVV.

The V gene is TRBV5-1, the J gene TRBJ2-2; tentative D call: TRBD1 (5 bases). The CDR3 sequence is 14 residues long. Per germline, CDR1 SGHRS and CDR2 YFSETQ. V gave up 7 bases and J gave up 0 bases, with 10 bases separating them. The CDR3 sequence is CASAQGPNTGELFF. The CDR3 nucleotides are TGCGCCAGCGCGCAGGGCCCGAACACCGGGGAGCTGTTTTTT.

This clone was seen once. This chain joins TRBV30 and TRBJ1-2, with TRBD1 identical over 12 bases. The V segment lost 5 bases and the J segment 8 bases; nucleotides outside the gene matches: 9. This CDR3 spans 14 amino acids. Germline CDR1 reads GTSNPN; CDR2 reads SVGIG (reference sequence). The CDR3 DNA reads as TGTGCCTGGTGGGGGGACAGGGGGCGAAGGGGCTACACCTTC. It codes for CAWWGDRGRRGYTF.

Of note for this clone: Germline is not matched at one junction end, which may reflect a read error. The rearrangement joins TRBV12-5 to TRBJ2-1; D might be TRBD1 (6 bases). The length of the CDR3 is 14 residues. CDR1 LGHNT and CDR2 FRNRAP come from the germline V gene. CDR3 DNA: TGTGCTAGTGGCCCGACCCAGACAGGAGACAGGTGTGTCTTC. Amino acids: CASGPTQTGDRCVF.

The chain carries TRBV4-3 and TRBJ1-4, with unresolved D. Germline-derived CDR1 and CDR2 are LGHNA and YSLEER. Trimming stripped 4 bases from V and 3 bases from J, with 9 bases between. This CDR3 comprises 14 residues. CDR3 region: CASSRDLANEKLFF. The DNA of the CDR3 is TGCGCCAGCAGCCGAGATTTAGCTAATGAAAAACTGTTTTTT.

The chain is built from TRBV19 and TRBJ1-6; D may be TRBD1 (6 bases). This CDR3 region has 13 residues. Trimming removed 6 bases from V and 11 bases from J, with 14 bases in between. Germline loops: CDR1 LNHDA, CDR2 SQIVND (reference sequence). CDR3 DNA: TGTGCCAGTAGAATCTCAGGGGCGACACCCCTCCACTTT. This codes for CASRISGATPLHF. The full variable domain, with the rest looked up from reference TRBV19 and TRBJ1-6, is DGGITQSPKYLFRKEGQNVTLSCEQNLNHDAMYWYRQDPGQGLRLIYYSQIVNDFQKGDIAEGYSVSREKKESFPLTVTSAQKNPTAFYLCASRISGATPLHFGNGTRLTVT.

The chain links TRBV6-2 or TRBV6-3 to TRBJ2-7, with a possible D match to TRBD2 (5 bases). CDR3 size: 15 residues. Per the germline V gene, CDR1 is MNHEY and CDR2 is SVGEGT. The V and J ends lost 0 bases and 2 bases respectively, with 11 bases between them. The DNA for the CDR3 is TGTGCCAGCAGTTACTCCGGGAATACGGCCTACGAGCAGTACTTC. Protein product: CASSYSGNTAYEQYF.

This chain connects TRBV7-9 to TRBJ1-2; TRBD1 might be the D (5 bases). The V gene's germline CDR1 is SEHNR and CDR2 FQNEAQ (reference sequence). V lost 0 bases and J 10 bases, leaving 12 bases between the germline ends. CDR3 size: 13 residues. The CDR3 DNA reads TGTGCCAGCAGCTTAGCCAGGGATGGTTACTACACCTTC. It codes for CASSLARDGYYTF.

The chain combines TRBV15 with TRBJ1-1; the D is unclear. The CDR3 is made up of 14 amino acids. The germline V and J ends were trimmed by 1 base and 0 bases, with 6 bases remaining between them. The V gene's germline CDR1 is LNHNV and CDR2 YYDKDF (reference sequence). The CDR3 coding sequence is TGTGCCACCAGCAGAGCTGGCATGAACACTGAAGCTTTCTTT. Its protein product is CATSRAGMNTEAFF.

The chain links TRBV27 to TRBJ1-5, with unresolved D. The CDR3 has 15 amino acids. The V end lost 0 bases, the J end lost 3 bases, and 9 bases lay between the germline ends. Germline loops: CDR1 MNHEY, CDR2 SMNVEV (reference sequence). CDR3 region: CASSLSINTNQPQHF. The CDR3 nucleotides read TGTGCCAGCAGTTTATCGATTAACACCAATCAGCCCCAGCATTTT.

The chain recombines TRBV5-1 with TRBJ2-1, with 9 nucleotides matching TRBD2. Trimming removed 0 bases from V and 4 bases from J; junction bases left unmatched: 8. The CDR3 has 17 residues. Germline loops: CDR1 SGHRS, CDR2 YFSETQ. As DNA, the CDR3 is TGCGCCAGCAGCTTGGCCCTAGCGGGATATCCTTACAATGAGCAGTTCTTC. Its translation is CASSLALAGYPYNEQFF.

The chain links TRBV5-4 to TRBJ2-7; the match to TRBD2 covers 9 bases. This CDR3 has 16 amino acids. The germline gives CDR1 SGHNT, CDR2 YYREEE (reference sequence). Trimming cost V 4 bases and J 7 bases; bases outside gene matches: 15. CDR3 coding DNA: TGTGCCAGCAGCCCGGGGAGGGGACTAGCCGGCGGGGAGCAGTACTTC. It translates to CASSPGRGLAGGEQYF.

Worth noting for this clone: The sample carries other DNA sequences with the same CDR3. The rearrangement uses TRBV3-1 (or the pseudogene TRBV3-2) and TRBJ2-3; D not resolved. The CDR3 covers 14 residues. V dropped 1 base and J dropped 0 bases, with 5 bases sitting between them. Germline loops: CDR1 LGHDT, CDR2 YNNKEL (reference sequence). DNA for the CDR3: TGTGCCAGCAGCCAAGTGAGAAGCACAGATACGCAGTATTTT. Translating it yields CASSQVRSTDTQYF.